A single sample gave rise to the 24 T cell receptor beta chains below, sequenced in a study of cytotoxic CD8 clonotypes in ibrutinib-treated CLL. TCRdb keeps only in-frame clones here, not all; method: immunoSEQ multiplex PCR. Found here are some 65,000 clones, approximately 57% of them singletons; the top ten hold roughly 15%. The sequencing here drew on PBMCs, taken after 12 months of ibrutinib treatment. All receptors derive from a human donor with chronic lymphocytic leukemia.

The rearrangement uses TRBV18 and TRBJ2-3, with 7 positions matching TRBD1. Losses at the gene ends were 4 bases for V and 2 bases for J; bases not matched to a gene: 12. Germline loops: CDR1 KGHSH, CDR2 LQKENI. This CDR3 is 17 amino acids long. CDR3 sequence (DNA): TGTGCCAGCTCACTCTACACCAGGACAGGCTACACAGATACGCAGTATTTT. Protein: CASSLYTRTGYTDTQYF.

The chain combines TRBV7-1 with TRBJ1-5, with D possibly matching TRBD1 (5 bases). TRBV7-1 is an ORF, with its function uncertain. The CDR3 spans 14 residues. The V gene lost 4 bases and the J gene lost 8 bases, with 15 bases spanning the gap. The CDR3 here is CASSFNRFFEPQHF. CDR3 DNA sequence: TGTGCCAGCAGCTTTAACAGGTTTTTTGAGCCCCAGCATTTT.

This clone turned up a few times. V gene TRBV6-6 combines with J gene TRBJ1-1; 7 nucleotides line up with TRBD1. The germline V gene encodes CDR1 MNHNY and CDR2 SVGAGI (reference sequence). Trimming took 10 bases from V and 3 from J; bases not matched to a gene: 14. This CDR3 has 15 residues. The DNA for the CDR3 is TGTGCCACTGGAGGGGAGGGGGCTGGGTACACTGAAGCTTTCTTT. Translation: CATGGEGAGYTEAFF.

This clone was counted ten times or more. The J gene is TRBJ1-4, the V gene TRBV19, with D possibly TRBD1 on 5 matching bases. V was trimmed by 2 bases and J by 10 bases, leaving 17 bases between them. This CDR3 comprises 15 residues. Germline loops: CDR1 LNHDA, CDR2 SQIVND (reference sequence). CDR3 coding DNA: TGTGCCAGTAGTATAACCCCCAGGGTCCAAGGAAAACTGTTTTTT. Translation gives CASSITPRVQGKLFF.

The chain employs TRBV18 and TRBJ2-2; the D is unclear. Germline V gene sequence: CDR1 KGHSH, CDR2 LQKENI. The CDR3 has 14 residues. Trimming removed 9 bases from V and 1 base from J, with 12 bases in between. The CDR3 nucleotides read TGTGCCAGTTTAGGAACGGTGAACACCGGGGAGCTGTTTTTT. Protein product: CASLGTVNTGELFF.

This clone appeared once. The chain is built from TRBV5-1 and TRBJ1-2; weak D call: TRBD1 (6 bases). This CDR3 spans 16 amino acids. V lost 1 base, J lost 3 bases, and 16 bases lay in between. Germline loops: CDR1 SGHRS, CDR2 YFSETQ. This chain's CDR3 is CASSLKTGNNYYGYTF. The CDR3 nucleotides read TGCGCCAGCAGCTTGAAAACAGGGAACAATTACTATGGCTACACCTTC. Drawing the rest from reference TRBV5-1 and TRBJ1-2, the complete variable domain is KAGVTQTPRYLIKTRGQQVTLSCSPISGHRSVSWYQQTPGQGLQFLFEYFSETQRNKGNFPGRFSGRQFSNSRSEMNVSTLELGDSALYLCASSLKTGNNYYGYTFGSGTRLTVV.

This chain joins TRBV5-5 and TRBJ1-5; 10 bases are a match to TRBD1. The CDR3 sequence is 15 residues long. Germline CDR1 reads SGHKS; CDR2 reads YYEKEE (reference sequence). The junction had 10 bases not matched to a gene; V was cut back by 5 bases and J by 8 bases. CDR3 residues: CASSGDRDRGEPQHF. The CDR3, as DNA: TGTGCCAGCAGTGGCGACCGGGACAGGGGTGAGCCCCAGCATTTT.

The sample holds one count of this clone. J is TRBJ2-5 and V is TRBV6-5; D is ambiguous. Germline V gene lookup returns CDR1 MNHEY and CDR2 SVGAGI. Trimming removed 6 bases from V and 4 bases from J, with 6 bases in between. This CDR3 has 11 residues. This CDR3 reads CASSLGETQYF. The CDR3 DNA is TGTGCCAGCAGCCTGGGAGAGACCCAGTACTTC.

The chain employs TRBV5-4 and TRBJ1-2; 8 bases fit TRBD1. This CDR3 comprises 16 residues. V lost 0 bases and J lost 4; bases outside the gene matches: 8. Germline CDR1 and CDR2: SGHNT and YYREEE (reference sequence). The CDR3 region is CASSLGMSGGIYGYTF. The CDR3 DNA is TGTGCCAGCAGCTTGGGGATGTCAGGGGGCATCTATGGCTACACCTTC.

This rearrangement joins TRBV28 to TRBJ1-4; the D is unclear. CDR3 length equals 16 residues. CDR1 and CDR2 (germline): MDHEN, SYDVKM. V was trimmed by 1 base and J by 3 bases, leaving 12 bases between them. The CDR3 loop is CASSLSFPRSNEKLFF. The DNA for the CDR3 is TGTGCCAGCAGTTTATCCTTCCCCCGATCTAATGAAAAACTGTTTTTT.

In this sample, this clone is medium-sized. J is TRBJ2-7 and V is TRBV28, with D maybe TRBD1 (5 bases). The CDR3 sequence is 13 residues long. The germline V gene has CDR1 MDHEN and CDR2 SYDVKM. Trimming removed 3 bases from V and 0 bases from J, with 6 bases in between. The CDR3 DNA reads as TGTGCCAGCAGTTTCAGGGTCTCCTACGAGCAGTACTTC. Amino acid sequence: CASSFRVSYEQYF.

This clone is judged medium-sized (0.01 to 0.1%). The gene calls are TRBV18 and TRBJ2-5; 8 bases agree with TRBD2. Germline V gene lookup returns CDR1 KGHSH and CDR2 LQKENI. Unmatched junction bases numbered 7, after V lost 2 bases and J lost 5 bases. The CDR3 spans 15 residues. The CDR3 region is CASSPSPGGMETQYF. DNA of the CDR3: TGTGCCAGCTCACCATCTCCGGGAGGGATGGAGACCCAGTACTTC.

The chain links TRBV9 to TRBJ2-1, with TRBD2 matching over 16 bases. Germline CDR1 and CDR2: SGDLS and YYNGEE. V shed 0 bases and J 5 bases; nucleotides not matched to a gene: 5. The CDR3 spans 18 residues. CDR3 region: CASSVAGTSGGAHNEQFF. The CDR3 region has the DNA TGTGCCAGCAGCGTAGCTGGGACTAGCGGGGGGGCTCACAATGAGCAGTTCTTC.

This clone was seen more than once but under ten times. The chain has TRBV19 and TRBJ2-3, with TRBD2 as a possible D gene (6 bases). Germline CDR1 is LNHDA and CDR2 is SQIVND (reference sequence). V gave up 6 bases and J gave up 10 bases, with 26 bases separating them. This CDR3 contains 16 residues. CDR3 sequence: CASSRAPGDGLLAQYF. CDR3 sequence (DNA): TGTGCCAGTAGCAGGGCCCCGGGGGATGGGTTACTGGCGCAGTATTTT.

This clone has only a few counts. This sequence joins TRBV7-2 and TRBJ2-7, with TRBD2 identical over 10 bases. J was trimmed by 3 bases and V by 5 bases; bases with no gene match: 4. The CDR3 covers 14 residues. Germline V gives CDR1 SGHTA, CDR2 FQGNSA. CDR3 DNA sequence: TGTGCCAGCAGCCCTATAGCGGGAGGCTACGAGCAGTACTTC. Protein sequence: CASSPIAGGYEQYF.

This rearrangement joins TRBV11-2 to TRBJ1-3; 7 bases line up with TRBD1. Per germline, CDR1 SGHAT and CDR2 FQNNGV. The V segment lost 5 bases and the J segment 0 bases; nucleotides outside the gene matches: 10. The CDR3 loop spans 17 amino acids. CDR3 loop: CASSLRTGDISGNTIYF. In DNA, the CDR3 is TGTGCCAGCAGCCTCCGGACAGGCGACATCTCTGGAAACACCATATATTTT.

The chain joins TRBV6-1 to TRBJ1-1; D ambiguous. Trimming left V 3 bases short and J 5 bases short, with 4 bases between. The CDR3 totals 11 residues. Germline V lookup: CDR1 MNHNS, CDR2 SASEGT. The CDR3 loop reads CASSDFTEAFF. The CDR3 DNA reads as TGTGCCAGCAGTGATTTTACTGAAGCTTTCTTT.

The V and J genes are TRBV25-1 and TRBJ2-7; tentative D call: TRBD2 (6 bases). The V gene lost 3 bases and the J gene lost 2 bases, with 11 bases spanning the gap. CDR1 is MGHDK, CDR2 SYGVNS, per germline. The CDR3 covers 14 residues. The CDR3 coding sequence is TGTGCCAGCAGTGATCACGGAGGGGCCTACGAGCAGTACTTC. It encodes CASSDHGGAYEQYF.

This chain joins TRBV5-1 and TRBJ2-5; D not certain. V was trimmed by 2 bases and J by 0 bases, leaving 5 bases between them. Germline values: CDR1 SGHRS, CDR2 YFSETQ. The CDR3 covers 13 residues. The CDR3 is CASSLIYQETQYF. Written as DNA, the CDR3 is TGCGCCAGCAGCTTAATATACCAAGAGACCCAGTACTTC.

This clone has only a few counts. For the CDR3, the DNA is TGTGCCAGCAGCCAAGATAATCAGGGCCTCATCGGCTACACCTTC. This gives the protein CASSQDNQGLIGYTF. The chain uses TRBV5-4 and TRBJ1-2, with D possibly matching TRBD1 (5 bases). Trimming cost V 4 bases and J 8 bases, with 21 bases left between them. The CDR3 totals 15 residues. Germline lookup yields CDR1 SGHNT and CDR2 YYREEE (reference sequence).

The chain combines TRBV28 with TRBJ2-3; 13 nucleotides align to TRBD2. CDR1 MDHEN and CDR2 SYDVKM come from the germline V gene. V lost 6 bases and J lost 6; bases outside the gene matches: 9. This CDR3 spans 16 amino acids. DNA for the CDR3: TGTGCCAGCAGACCTAGACTAGCGGGAGGCCTGGATACGCAGTATTTT. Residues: CASRPRLAGGLDTQYF.

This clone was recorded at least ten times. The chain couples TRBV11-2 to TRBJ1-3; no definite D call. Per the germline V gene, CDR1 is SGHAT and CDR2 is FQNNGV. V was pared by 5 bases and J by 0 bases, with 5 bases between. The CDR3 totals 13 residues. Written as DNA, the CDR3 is TGTGCCAGCAGCCCAAACTCTGGAAACACCATATATTTT. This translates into CASSPNSGNTIYF.

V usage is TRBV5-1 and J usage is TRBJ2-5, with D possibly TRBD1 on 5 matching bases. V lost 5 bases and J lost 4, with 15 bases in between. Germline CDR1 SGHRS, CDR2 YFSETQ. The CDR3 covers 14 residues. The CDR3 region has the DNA TGCGCCAGCAGACCGGCAGGGATTGGAGAGACCCAGTACTTC. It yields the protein CASRPAGIGETQYF.

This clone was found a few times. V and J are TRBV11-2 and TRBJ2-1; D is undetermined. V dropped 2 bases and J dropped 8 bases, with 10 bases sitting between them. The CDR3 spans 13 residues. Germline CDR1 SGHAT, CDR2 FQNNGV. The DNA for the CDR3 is TGTGCCAGCAGCTTATATGGACGGTATGAGCAGTTCTTC. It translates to CASSLYGRYEQFF. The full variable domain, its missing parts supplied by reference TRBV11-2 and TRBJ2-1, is EAGVAQSPRYKIIEKRQSVAFWCNPISGHATLYWYQQILGQGPKLLIQFQNNGVVDDSQLPKDRFSAERLKGVDSTLKIQPAKLEDSAVYLCASSLYGRYEQFFGPGTRLTVL.